The 4 T cell receptor beta chains reported below all come from one sample, sequenced in a study of cytomegalovirus exposure and HLA in healthy donors (dated by TCRdb to the late 2010s). Library preparation was by the immunoSEQ multiplex PCR assay. For the multiplex PCR, a mixture combining 60 forward primers for TCR Vbeta segments and 13 reverse primers for TCR Jbeta segments was used. The source is immuneACCESS, and TCRdb retained only in-frame sequences with V and J called. Part of the clones is not carried over; for the studies checked, unresolved V genes explain less than half of this, and the remainder is unexplained. The sample records 150,000 to 200,000 clones, about 80% of which are singletons. The ten largest clonotypes hold 9% to 10% of the sample. Sequencing was performed on PBMCs. These receptor sequences come from a man aged 18 to 29 in good health and CMV-seropositive.

This chain links TRBV4-1 with TRBJ1-4; 9 bases match TRBD1. V lost 5 bases and J lost 6; bases outside the gene matches: 10. CDR1 MGHRA and CDR2 YSYEKL come from the germline V gene. CDR3 length: 16 amino acids. CDR3 in amino acids: CASSSGTGTGYEKLFF. The CDR3 nucleotides read TGCGCCAGCAGCTCTGGTACCGGGACAGGGTATGAAAAACTGTTTTTT.

There are a few counts of this clone. The chain joins TRBV5-5 to TRBJ2-7; 10 nucleotides line up with TRBD2. The germline CDR1 and CDR2 sequences are SGHKS and YYEKEE (reference sequence). The CDR3 runs 18 residues. V lost 3 bases, J lost 2 bases, and 14 bases stayed unmatched. As DNA, the CDR3 is TGTGCCAGCAGCTCAAATTACCCGGGACTAGCGCTAACCTACGAGCAGTACTTC. It codes for CASSSNYPGLALTYEQYF.

The V gene is TRBV27, the J gene TRBJ2-7; D is unclear. CDR1 and CDR2 from the germline V gene are MNHEY and SMNVEV (reference sequence). With 3 bases removed from V and 3 bases from J, the gap between germline ends came to 12 bases. The CDR3 runs 14 residues. CDR3: CASSLRSYDYEQYF. The CDR3 DNA is TGTGCCAGCAGTTTGAGGAGCTACGACTACGAGCAGTACTTC.

In this sample, this clone turned up once. The rearrangement uses TRBV4-1 and TRBJ2-7, with a weak D call TRBD2 (7 bases). Germline CDR1 and CDR2: MGHRA and YSYEKL. V lost 0 bases, J lost 7 bases, and 19 bases lay in between. The CDR3 spans 16 residues. Here the CDR3 reads CASSQDGGLLAGEQYF. CDR3 DNA sequence: TGCGCCAGCAGCCAAGACGGGGGGCTTTTGGCGGGGGAGCAGTACTTC.